This T cell receptor beta chain originates from a study of beta chain features in type 1 diabetes. On the study more broadly: The samples had roughly 110 million sorted cells examined in all. Study-wide results and caveats: Lower insertion and higher deletion counts appeared at VDJ junctions in type 1 diabetes patients. Naive, central memory and Treg TCRB repertoires seemed to resemble each other more closely in patients than they did in healthy donors. Across all four CD4+ subsets, people with type 1 diabetes showed modestly shorter TCRB CDR3s. Whatever favoring of shorter templates PCR might show would apply equally to patients and controls.

A remark on this clone: Its antigen is still unknown.

V was clipped by 2 bases and J by 7 bases, with 20 bases between them. The CDR3 totals 16 residues. The germline CDR1 and CDR2 sequences are SEHNR and FQNEAQ (reference sequence). Sequencing targeted expressed TCRB transcripts, as all isolated RNA had been reverse transcribed. Clones were read by immunoSEQ multiplex PCR, and TCRdb kept only the in-frame ones, dropping some. The sample carries a few hundred thousand clones, around 16% recorded once. Specimen: naive CD4+ T cells from blood. The chain carries TRBV7-9 and TRBJ1-2; D unclear. The TCR originated in a man aged 25 to 40 with type 1 diabetes. The CDR3 is CASSLSPGGELSGYTF. The CDR3 region has the DNA TGTGCCAGCAGCTTAAGCCCCGGCGGAGAATTGAGTGGCTACACCTTC. Combining the CDR3 with reference TRBV7-9 and TRBJ1-2 gives the whole variable domain DTGVSQNPRHKITKRGQNVTFRCDPISEHNRLYWYRQTLGQGPEFLTYFQNEAQLEKSRLLSDRFSAERPKGSFSTLEIQRTEQGDSAMYLCASSLSPGGELSGYTFGSGTRLTVV.